These 10 T cell receptor beta chains originate from one sample sequenced in a study of blood T cell repertoires in COVID-19. Measured with immunoSEQ multiplex PCR; TCRdb has only the in-frame clones, and not every one. The sample records hundreds of thousands of clones, roughly 90% being singletons. Sequencing was carried out using PBMCs or T cells enriched from blood (not recorded which). Receptors were obtained from a woman in her thirties or forties with acute COVID-19.

The rearrangement joins TRBV19 to TRBJ2-5; weak D call: TRBD1 (5 bases). Trimming pared 6 bases from V and 3 bases from J, leaving 8 bases between. CDR3 length equals 12 residues. Germline CDR1 LNHDA, CDR2 SQIVND (reference sequence). Here the CDR3 DNA reads TGTGCCAGTAGGGGCAGGGAAGAGACCCAGTACTTC. Translation gives CASRGREETQYF.

The chain links TRBV24-1 to TRBJ2-3, with 12 positions matching TRBD2. Losses at the gene ends were 4 bases for V and 6 bases for J; bases not matched to a gene: 7. This CDR3 is built from 16 residues. CDR1 is KGHDR, CDR2 SFDVKD, per germline. The CDR3 sequence: CATSDSSGGARDTQYF. The CDR3 nucleotides read TGTGCCACCAGTGACTCTAGCGGGGGGGCCCGGGATACGCAGTATTTT.

The V gene is TRBV29-1, the J gene TRBJ2-3; a possible D gene is TRBD1 (6 bases). V was shortened by 1 base and J by 0 bases, with 11 bases between the two germline ends. Looked up from germline, CDR1 is SQVTM and CDR2 is ANQGSEA. The CDR3 loop spans 15 amino acids. CDR3 sequence: CSVEGRGGSTDTQYF. CDR3 sequence (DNA): TGCAGCGTTGAAGGCAGGGGTGGTAGCACAGATACGCAGTATTTT.

The J gene is TRBJ2-1, the V gene TRBV19; TRBD1 agrees at 7 bases. The CDR3 length is 14 residues. CDR1 and CDR2 from the germline V gene are LNHDA and SQIVND (reference sequence). V dropped 9 bases and J dropped 10; count of bases not matched to a gene: 15. The CDR3 loop is CASAKDRFLTEQFF. The DNA of the CDR3 is TGTGCCAGCGCAAAGGACAGGTTTTTAACCGAGCAGTTCTTC.

This chain connects TRBV19 to TRBJ2-2; 13 positions match TRBD2. The germline CDR1 and CDR2 sequences are LNHDA and SQIVND (reference sequence). This CDR3 is 23 amino acids long. V trimming: 1 base; J trimming: 3 bases; junction bases outside the gene matches: 20. CDR3 DNA sequence: TGTGCCAGTAGTATAGTGCCCCTAGCGTTGTGGGGACTAGCGGGGAGCTACACCGGGGAGCTGTTTTTT. Its protein product is CASSIVPLALWGLAGSYTGELFF.

The chain recombines TRBV12-3 or TRBV12-4 with TRBJ1-2; TRBD1 aligns across 10 bases. J was trimmed by 7 bases and V by 6 bases; bases with no gene match: 5. The CDR3 extends over 13 amino acids. CDR3 DNA: TGTGCCAGCAGGTCCGGGACAGGGGCTGGCTACACCTTC. As protein: CASRSGTGAGYTF.

The chain joins TRBV5-1 to TRBJ2-5; 12 bases are a match to TRBD1. Germline V gives CDR1 SGHRS, CDR2 YFSETQ. This CDR3 contains 16 residues. V shed 0 bases and J 3 bases; nucleotides not matched to a gene: 3. The CDR3 bases are TGCGCCAGCAGCTTGGGAGGGACAGGGGGCGAAGAGACCCAGTACTTC. This codes for CASSLGGTGGEETQYF. Together with reference TRBV5-1 and TRBJ2-5, the CDR3 gives the full variable domain: KAGVTQTPRYLIKTRGQQVTLSCSPISGHRSVSWYQQTPGQGLQFLFEYFSETQRNKGNFPGRFSGRQFSNSRSEMNVSTLELGDSALYLCASSLGGTGGEETQYFGPGTRLLVL.

This rearrangement joins TRBV20-1 to TRBJ2-1, with D possibly TRBD2 on 6 matching bases. V was pared by 6 bases and J by 8 bases, with 11 bases between. The CDR3 consists of 11 residues. Per germline, CDR1 DFQATT and CDR2 SNEGSKA (reference sequence). The CDR3 DNA reads as TGCAGTGCGTGGAGGGTAGATGAGCAGTTCTTC. Translation gives CSAWRVDEQFF.

The CDR3, as DNA: TGCAGCGTTGGCTCGACAGGGGTATATACAGATACGCAGTATTTT. Its translation: CSVGSTGVYTDTQYF. The J gene is TRBJ2-3, the V gene TRBV29-1; 8 nucleotides align to TRBD1. Unmatched junction bases numbered 9, after V lost 4 bases and J lost 3 bases. Germline lookup yields CDR1 SQVTM and CDR2 ANQGSEA. CDR3 length equals 15 residues.

The gene calls are TRBV27 and TRBJ2-1; 8 nucleotides line up with TRBD1. The V gene's germline CDR1 is MNHEY and CDR2 SMNVEV (reference sequence). This CDR3 is 17 amino acids long. The V segment lost 3 bases and the J segment 4 bases; nucleotides outside the gene matches: 11. The CDR3 nucleotides read TGTGCCAGCAGTTTCGACTACGGACAGGGCACATACAATGAGCAGTTCTTC. This gives the protein CASSFDYGQGTYNEQFF.